This paragraph covers one TCR beta chain sequence. The source of the sample is a study of blood T cell repertoires in COVID-19. Clones were sequenced by immunoSEQ multiplex PCR, and TCRdb holds only the in-frame ones, with some missing. In the table there are over 20,000 clones, roughly 80% of which are singletons. The CDR3 extends over 19 amino acids. Per germline, CDR1 SNHLY and CDR2 FYNNEI. Trimming cost V 6 bases and J 0 bases; bases outside gene matches: 14. This TCR came from a middle-aged man with active or convalescent COVID-19. The chain employs TRBV2 and TRBJ2-2, with 9 bases fitting TRBD2. What was sequenced was peripheral blood. CDR3 sequence: CASSHDLSGSIANTGELFF. DNA of the CDR3: TGTGCCAGCAGCCACGACCTTAGCGGGAGTATAGCGAACACCGGGGAGCTGTTTTTT.